This T cell receptor (beta chain) was observed in a study of T cells in Graves' hyperthyroidism and ophthalmopathy. Broader study findings: Before onset, by a median of approximately 6.8 months, the model predicted ophthalmopathy. Appearing also in blood were most of the thyroid clonotypes expanded above 0.001. Ophthalmopathy was told apart from stable hyperthyroidism by a 13 V-J model.

Trimming stripped 1 base from V and 4 bases from J, with 10 bases between. This CDR3 is built from 14 residues. Germline loops: CDR1 MNHEY, CDR2 SMNVEV (reference sequence). In this sample, this clonotype turned up many times. Its target is not known. Thyroid ultrasound, orbital computed tomography, clinical symptoms, and serum thyroxine and TRAb underpinned diagnoses. There were TCR beta CDR3 regions amplified from RNA transcripts. TCR CDR3 underwent first-round RT-PCR with the HTBI primer set. One entry per CDR3 protein, called by TCRdb with MiXCR from the multiplex PCR reads. Of roughly 500,000 distinct CDR3 sequences listed, roughly 45% were seen once; the top ten hold about 43%.

The V call is TRBV27, the J call TRBJ1-2; TRBD1 is a possible D gene (5 bases). Material: peripheral blood or thyroid tissue (not recorded which). This TCR derives from an adult woman with Graves' disease, either hyperthyroidism or ophthalmopathy (not recorded which). The CDR3 bases are TGTGCCAGCAGTTTATACAAGGGGACCTATGGCTACACCTTC. It yields the protein CASSLYKGTYGYTF.